A selection of T cell receptor beta chains follows, all from one sample in a study of shared clonotypes between healthy human individuals. The method was immunoSEQ multiplex PCR; TCRdb's version includes in-frame clones alone and lacks a portion of them. The table includes about 700,000 clones, 92% detected once. Sequencing was performed on naive CD8+ T cells sorted from blood. These receptors were collected from a man younger than 45 in good health. The CDR3 runs from the conserved cysteine through the conserved F or W. D genes are given only for firm matches. Part of the rows lack a size; the others show once, few, many or a class for expanded clones.

j_call: TRBJ2-1; v_call: TRBV7-9; clone_size: .; d_call: TRBD1; cdr3_nt: TGTGCCAGCAGCTCACCCTCTCACTGGGACAGGGTGCTCTTC; cdr3_aa: CASSSPSHWDRVLF
j_call: TRBJ2-1; v_call: TRBV28; clone_size: .; d_call: TRBD2; cdr3_nt: TGTGCCAGCAGTTTCCGGGCGGGAGGGCCAAATGAGCAGTTCTTC; cdr3_aa: CASSFRAGGPNEQFF
j_call: TRBJ1-5; v_call: TRBV14; clone_size: .; d_call: .; cdr3_nt: TGTGCCAGCAGCCATCTTTTCGGGCCCCAGCATTTT; cdr3_aa: CASSHLFGPQHF
j_call: TRBJ1-2; v_call: TRBV28; clone_size: .; d_call: .; cdr3_nt: TGTGCCAGCAGTCCGGGTAACTATGGCTACACCTTC; cdr3_aa: CASSPGNYGYTF
j_call: TRBJ1-5; v_call: TRBV19; clone_size: .; d_call: .; cdr3_nt: TGTGCCAGTAGTATCCTAATGCAGCGGGGCCCCAGCAATCAGCCCCAGCATTTT; cdr3_aa: CASSILMQRGPSNQPQHF
j_call: TRBJ2-7; v_call: TRBV27; clone_size: .; d_call: .; cdr3_nt: TGTGCCAGCAGTTTTAACTCGTACGAGCAGTACTTC; cdr3_aa: CASSFNSYEQYF
j_call: TRBJ1-1; v_call: TRBV27; clone_size: .; d_call: .; cdr3_nt: TGTGCCAGCAGTTTATGGGAGAACACTGAAGCTTTCTTT; cdr3_aa: CASSLWENTEAFF
j_call: TRBJ2-2; v_call: TRBV7-9; clone_size: .; d_call: TRBD2; cdr3_nt: TGTGCCAGCAGCAAAAGCGGGAGCTACACCGGGGAGCTGTTTTTT; cdr3_aa: CASSKSGSYTGELFF
j_call: TRBJ2-6; v_call: TRBV10-1; clone_size: .; d_call: .; cdr3_nt: TGCGCCAGCAGTGACAGTCTCTCTGGGGCCAACGTCCTGACTTTC; cdr3_aa: CASSDSLSGANVLTF
j_call: TRBJ2-7; v_call: TRBV27; clone_size: once; d_call: .; cdr3_nt: TGTGCCAGCAGAGGTTCGGGTCAATCCTACGAGCAGTACTTC; cdr3_aa: CASRGSGQSYEQYF
j_call: TRBJ2-3; v_call: TRBV10-3; clone_size: .; d_call: .; cdr3_nt: TGTGCCATCAGTTTAGCGAGCCTCCCCCACGGGGCAAGCACAGATACGCAGTATTTT; cdr3_aa: CAISLASLPHGASTDTQYF
j_call: TRBJ2-7; v_call: TRBV5-8; clone_size: .; d_call: TRBD2; cdr3_nt: TGTGCCAGCAGCTTGTTCTCTAGCGGGAGGAGCGAGCAGTACTTC; cdr3_aa: CASSLFSSGRSEQYF
j_call: TRBJ2-1; v_call: TRBV11-2; clone_size: .; d_call: TRBD2; cdr3_nt: TGTGCCAGCAGCTTAGAGCTAGCGGGAGCCTACAATGAGCAGTTCTTC; cdr3_aa: CASSLELAGAYNEQFF
j_call: TRBJ2-7; v_call: TRBV4-1; clone_size: .; d_call: .; cdr3_nt: TGCGCCAGCAGCCAAGTAGCTGTTGAGGAAACCTACGAGCAGTACTTC; cdr3_aa: CASSQVAVEETYEQYF
j_call: TRBJ2-7; v_call: TRBV19; clone_size: .; d_call: .; cdr3_nt: TGTGCCAGTAGTCTCGACCCGGTGCGGGAGCAGTACTTC; cdr3_aa: CASSLDPVREQYF
j_call: TRBJ2-6; v_call: TRBV6-1; clone_size: once; d_call: .; cdr3_nt: TGTGCCAGCAGTGAAGATATTGGTCCTGGGGCCAACGTCCTGACTTTC; cdr3_aa: CASSEDIGPGANVLTF
j_call: TRBJ1-5; v_call: TRBV19; clone_size: .; d_call: .; cdr3_nt: TGTGCCAGTAGTATTGGGGGGCAGCCCCAGCATTTT; cdr3_aa: CASSIGGQPQHF
j_call: TRBJ2-2; v_call: TRBV11-3; clone_size: .; d_call: .; cdr3_nt: TGTGCCAGCAGCTTCGGGTTGGCTAGCCCGACCGGGGAGCTGTTTTTT; cdr3_aa: CASSFGLASPTGELFF
j_call: TRBJ1-4; v_call: TRBV4-1; clone_size: .; d_call: .; cdr3_nt: TGCGCCAGCGCCCCCGAAGGGTCCGGAAAACTGTTTTTT; cdr3_aa: CASAPEGSGKLFF
j_call: TRBJ1-2; v_call: TRBV4-1; clone_size: .; d_call: .; cdr3_nt: TGCGCCAGCAGCCATGCAGGGGAGAAGACTAGCTACACCTTC; cdr3_aa: CASSHAGEKTSYTF
j_call: TRBJ2-3; v_call: TRBV28; clone_size: .; d_call: TRBD2; cdr3_nt: TGTGCCAGCAGTTTAGGTGCCCGACTAGCGGGAGATACGCAGTATTTT; cdr3_aa: CASSLGARLAGDTQYF
j_call: TRBJ2-5; v_call: TRBV4-1; clone_size: .; d_call: .; cdr3_nt: TGCGCCAGCAGCGTATACCGGGGGTACCAAGAGACCCAGTACTTC; cdr3_aa: CASSVYRGYQETQYF
j_call: TRBJ1-2; v_call: TRBV29-1; clone_size: few; d_call: TRBD1; cdr3_nt: TGCAGCACCCGGGACAGAGATGGCTACACCTTC; cdr3_aa: CSTRDRDGYTF
j_call: TRBJ2-7; v_call: TRBV11-2; clone_size: .; d_call: .; cdr3_nt: TGTGCCAGCAGCCCCTGGGGCCACGAGCAGTACTTC; cdr3_aa: CASSPWGHEQYF
j_call: TRBJ2-7; v_call: TRBV10-3; clone_size: .; d_call: .; cdr3_nt: TGTGCCATCAGTGAGGACTACGAGCAGTACTTC; cdr3_aa: CAISEDYEQYF
j_call: TRBJ2-7; v_call: TRBV6-1; clone_size: once; d_call: .; cdr3_nt: TGTGCCAGCAGTGAAGCGGGGAGCTACAGGCAGGGGTCCTACGAGCAGTACTTC; cdr3_aa: CASSEAGSYRQGSYEQYF
j_call: TRBJ2-1; v_call: TRBV29-1; clone_size: .; d_call: TRBD2; cdr3_nt: TGCAGCGTTGAAGGGGGAGCGGGAGGCTCCTACAATGAGCAGTTCTTC; cdr3_aa: CSVEGGAGGSYNEQFF
j_call: TRBJ2-2; v_call: TRBV5-8; clone_size: .; d_call: TRBD1; cdr3_nt: TGTGCCAGCAGTAGGGGACAGATTACCGGGGAGCTGTTTTTT; cdr3_aa: CASSRGQITGELFF
j_call: TRBJ2-5; v_call: TRBV5-1; clone_size: .; d_call: TRBD1; cdr3_nt: TGCGCCAGCAGCTCGGGACAGGGGGCGGAGACCCAGTACTTC; cdr3_aa: CASSSGQGAETQYF
j_call: TRBJ2-5; v_call: TRBV9; clone_size: .; d_call: .; cdr3_nt: TGTGCCAGCAGCGTAGGGGCTGGGGGGGAGACCCAGTACTTC; cdr3_aa: CASSVGAGGETQYF
j_call: TRBJ2-3; v_call: TRBV9; clone_size: .; d_call: .; cdr3_nt: TGTGCCAGCAGCCCCCTGGGGACCCGAGGGGTGGCAGATACGCAGTATTTT; cdr3_aa: CASSPLGTRGVADTQYF
j_call: TRBJ2-7; v_call: TRBV27; clone_size: .; d_call: .; cdr3_nt: TGTGCCAGCGGTACAGGCAACGAGCAGTACTTC; cdr3_aa: CASGTGNEQYF
j_call: TRBJ1-5; v_call: TRBV27; clone_size: .; d_call: .; cdr3_nt: TGTGCCAGCAGTTTAAGGTCCGGCGGGCAGCCCCAGCATTTT; cdr3_aa: CASSLRSGGQPQHF
j_call: TRBJ2-1; v_call: TRBV28; clone_size: .; d_call: .; cdr3_nt: TGTGCCAGCAGTTCGACCTGGGGGGGCCATGAGCAGTTCTTC; cdr3_aa: CASSSTWGGHEQFF
j_call: TRBJ1-2; v_call: TRBV7-6; clone_size: .; d_call: TRBD1; cdr3_nt: TGTGCCAGCAGCTTGCGGACAGGGTCAGACTATGGCTACACCTTC; cdr3_aa: CASSLRTGSDYGYTF
j_call: TRBJ1-2; v_call: TRBV27; clone_size: .; d_call: .; cdr3_nt: TGTGCCAGCACCACGGGGGGTGGCTATGGCTACACCTTC; cdr3_aa: CASTTGGGYGYTF
j_call: TRBJ2-7; v_call: TRBV2; clone_size: few; d_call: TRBD1; cdr3_nt: TGTGCCAGCAGTGGACAGGGGGCGGAAAAGTACTTC; cdr3_aa: CASSGQGAEKYF
j_call: TRBJ2-7; v_call: TRBV7-9; clone_size: .; d_call: TRBD1; cdr3_nt: TGTGCCAGCAGCAACGCGGGACAGGGCCTCAACGAGCAGTACTTC; cdr3_aa: CASSNAGQGLNEQYF
j_call: TRBJ1-1; v_call: TRBV7-9; clone_size: .; d_call: TRBD1; cdr3_nt: TGTGCCAGCAGCTTAGCAGGGGACAGTACTAGTGCTGAAGCTTTCTTT; cdr3_aa: CASSLAGDSTSAEAFF
j_call: TRBJ2-1; v_call: TRBV29-1; clone_size: .; d_call: TRBD2; cdr3_nt: TGCAGCGTTGAAGATGGGGGGGGACTAGCGGGATTATCCTACAATGAGCAGTTCTTC; cdr3_aa: CSVEDGGGLAGLSYNEQFF
j_call: TRBJ1-1; v_call: TRBV6-5; clone_size: .; d_call: .; cdr3_nt: TGTGCCAGCGGGCTTGGTGAAGCTTTCTTT; cdr3_aa: CASGLGEAFF
j_call: TRBJ2-7; v_call: TRBV4-3; clone_size: .; d_call: TRBD1; cdr3_nt: TGCGCCAGCAGCCAAGTTCTTAAGTTAACCGGGACAGGGACCTACGAGCAGTACTTC; cdr3_aa: CASSQVLKLTGTGTYEQYF
j_call: TRBJ1-2; v_call: TRBV9; clone_size: .; d_call: .; cdr3_nt: TGTGCCAGCAGAGCAGGAATTGGCTACACCTTC; cdr3_aa: CASRAGIGYTF
j_call: TRBJ2-3; v_call: TRBV28; clone_size: .; d_call: TRBD2; cdr3_nt: TGTGCCAGCAGGGGGAGGATCCAGCGGGAGACCGGGGGCCTCACAGATACGCAGTATTTT; cdr3_aa: CASRGRIQRETGGLTDTQYF